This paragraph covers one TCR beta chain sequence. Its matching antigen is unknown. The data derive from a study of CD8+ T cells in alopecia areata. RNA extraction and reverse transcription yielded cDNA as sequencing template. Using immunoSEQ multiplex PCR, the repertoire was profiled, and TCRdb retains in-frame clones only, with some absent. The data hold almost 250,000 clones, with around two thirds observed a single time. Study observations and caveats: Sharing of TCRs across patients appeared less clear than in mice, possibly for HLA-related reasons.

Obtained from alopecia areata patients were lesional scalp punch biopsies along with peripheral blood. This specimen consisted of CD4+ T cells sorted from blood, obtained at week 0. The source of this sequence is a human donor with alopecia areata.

DNA of the CDR3: TGCAGCGTTGCTCCCCTGGGGACCTACAATGAGCAGTTCTTC. Amino acid sequence: CSVAPLGTYNEQFF. J is TRBJ2-1 and V is TRBV29-1, with D hard to call. V lost 4 bases to trimming and J lost 2 bases, with 12 bases between them. This CDR3 contains 14 residues. Germline CDR1 and CDR2: SQVTM and ANQGSEA.